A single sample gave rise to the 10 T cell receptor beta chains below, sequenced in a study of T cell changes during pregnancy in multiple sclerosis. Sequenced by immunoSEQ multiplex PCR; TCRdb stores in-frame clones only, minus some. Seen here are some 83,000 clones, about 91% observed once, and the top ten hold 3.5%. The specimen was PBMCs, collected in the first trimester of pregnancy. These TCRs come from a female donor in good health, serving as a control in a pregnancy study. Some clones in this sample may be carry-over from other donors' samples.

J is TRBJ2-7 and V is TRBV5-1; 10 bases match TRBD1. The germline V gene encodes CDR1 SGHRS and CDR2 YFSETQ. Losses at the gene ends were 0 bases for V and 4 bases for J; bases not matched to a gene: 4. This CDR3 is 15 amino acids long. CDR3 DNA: TGCGCCAGCAGCTTGGAGGGGACAGGGGCGTACGAGCAGTACTTC. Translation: CASSLEGTGAYEQYF. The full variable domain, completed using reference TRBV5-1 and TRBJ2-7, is KAGVTQTPRYLIKTRGQQVTLSCSPISGHRSVSWYQQTPGQGLQFLFEYFSETQRNKGNFPGRFSGRQFSNSRSEMNVSTLELGDSALYLCASSLEGTGAYEQYFGPGTRLTVT.

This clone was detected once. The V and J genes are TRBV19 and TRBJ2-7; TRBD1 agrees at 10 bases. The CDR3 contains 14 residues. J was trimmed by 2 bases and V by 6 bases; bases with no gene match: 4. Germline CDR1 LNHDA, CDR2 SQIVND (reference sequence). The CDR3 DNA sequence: TGTGCCAGTAGGGGGGGACAGGGGACCTACGAGCAGTACTTC. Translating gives CASRGGQGTYEQYF.

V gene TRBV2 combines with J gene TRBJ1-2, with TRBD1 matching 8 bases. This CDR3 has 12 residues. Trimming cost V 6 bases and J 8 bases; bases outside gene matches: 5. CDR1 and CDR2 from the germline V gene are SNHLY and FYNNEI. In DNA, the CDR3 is TGTGCCAGCAGACTCGGACAGGGCGGCTACACCTTC. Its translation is CASRLGQGGYTF.

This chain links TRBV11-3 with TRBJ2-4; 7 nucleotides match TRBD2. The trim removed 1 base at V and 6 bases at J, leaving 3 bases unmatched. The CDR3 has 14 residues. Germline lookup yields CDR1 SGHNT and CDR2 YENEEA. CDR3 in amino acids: CASSLGRGSNIQYF. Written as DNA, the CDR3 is TGTGCCAGCAGCTTAGGGCGGGGGTCAAACATTCAGTACTTC. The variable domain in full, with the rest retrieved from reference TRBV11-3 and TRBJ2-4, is EAGVVQSPRYKIIEKKQPVAFWCNPISGHNTLYWYLQNLGQGPELLIRYENEEAVDDSQLPKDRFSAERLKGVDSTLKIQPAELGDSAVYLCASSLGRGSNIQYFGAGTRLSVL.

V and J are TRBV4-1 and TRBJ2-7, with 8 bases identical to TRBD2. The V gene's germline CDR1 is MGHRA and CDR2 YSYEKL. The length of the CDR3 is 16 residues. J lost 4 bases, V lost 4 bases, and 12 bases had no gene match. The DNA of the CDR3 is TGCGCCAGCAGCCCAGGGCGCGCAGCGGGGGTGTACGAGCAGTACTTC. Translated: CASSPGRAAGVYEQYF.

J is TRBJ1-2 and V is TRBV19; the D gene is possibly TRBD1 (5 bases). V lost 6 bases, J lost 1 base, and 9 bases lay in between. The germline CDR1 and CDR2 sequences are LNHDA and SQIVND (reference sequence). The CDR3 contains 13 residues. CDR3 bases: TGTGCCAGTAGCCTCACAGGTAACTATGGCTACACCTTC. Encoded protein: CASSLTGNYGYTF. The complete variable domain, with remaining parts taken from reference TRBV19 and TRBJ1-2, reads DGGITQSPKYLFRKEGQNVTLSCEQNLNHDAMYWYRQDPGQGLRLIYYSQIVNDFQKGDIAEGYSVSREKKESFPLTVTSAQKNPTAFYLCASSLTGNYGYTFGSGTRLTVV.

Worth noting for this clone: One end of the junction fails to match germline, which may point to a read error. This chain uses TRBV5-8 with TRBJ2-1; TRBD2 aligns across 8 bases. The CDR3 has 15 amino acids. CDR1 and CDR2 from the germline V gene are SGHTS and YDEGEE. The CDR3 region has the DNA TGTGCCAGCAGATTGGTGGGACTAGTCTACAATGAGCAGTTCTTC. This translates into CASRLVGLVYNEQFF. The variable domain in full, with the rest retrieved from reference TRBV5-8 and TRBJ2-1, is EAGVTQSPTHLIKTRGQQATLRCSPISGHTSVYWYQQALGLGLQFLLWYDEGEERNRGNFPPRFSGRQFPNYSSELNVNALELEDSALYLCASRLVGLVYNEQFFGPGTRLTVL.

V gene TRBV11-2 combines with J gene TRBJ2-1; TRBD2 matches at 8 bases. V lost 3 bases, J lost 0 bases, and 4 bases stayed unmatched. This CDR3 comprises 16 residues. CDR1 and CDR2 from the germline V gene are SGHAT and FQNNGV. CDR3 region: CASSFTSGSSYNEQFF. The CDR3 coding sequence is TGTGCCAGCAGCTTCACTAGCGGAAGCTCCTACAATGAGCAGTTCTTC.

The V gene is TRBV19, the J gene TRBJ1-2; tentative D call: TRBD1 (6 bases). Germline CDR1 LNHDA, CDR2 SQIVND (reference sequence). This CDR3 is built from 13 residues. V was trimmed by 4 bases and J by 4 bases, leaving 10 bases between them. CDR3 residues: CASSTNRVYGYTF. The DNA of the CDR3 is TGTGCCAGTAGTACGAACAGGGTCTATGGCTACACCTTC.

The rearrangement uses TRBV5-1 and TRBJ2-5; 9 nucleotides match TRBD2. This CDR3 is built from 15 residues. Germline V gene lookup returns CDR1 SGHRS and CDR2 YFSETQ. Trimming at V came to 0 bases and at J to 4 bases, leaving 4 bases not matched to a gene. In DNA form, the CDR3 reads TGCGCCAGCAGCTTGGTAATAGCGGGAGCAGAGACCCAGTACTTC. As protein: CASSLVIAGAETQYF.